The TCR beta chain under discussion was sequenced for a study of shared clonotypes between healthy human individuals (dated by TCRdb to between 2020 and 2021). General notes on the study: A few men and two women, aged 18 to 49 years, made up the cohort. To increase sequencing depth and limit assay-specific biases, TCR repertoire library preparation and sequencing were carried out by different laboratories using diverse techniques. Each donor's leukapheresis produced roughly between roughly 0.94 and 9.5 billion PBMCs. To estimate repertoire size and how much clonotypes are shared between individuals, the study performed deep sequencing of blood TCR repertoires from five healthy adults.

The study at large found these results: Pairwise subsampling led to the expectation that sequencing depth would affect the degree of clonotype sharing among donors. The genetic and exposure-history diversity represented was limited by the small number of donors. Sampling was restricted to blood, and TCR repertoires in tissue are likely to differ from TCR repertoires in blood.

Donors were healthy HIV-negative adults with no recently reported acute infections or vaccinations. Only Caucasian adults living in Nashville, Tennessee, USA were represented among the donors. For unsorted samples, some 100 million PBMCs were counted and genomic DNA was extracted with the QIAamp DNA Blood Mini kit. Blood was obtained by leukapheresis, after which PBMCs were separated by Ficoll-Histopaque density gradient centrifugation and cryopreserved in liquid nitrogen vapor phase. TCR CDR3 regions were amplified from genomic DNA by multiplex PCR using the deep immunoSEQ assay. Extracted genomic DNA from each cell subset was distributed evenly across all wells of several immunoSEQ 96-well plates, and each plate was treated as a replicate. For unsorted PBMC, each replicate PCR was loaded with roughly 330 ng genomic DNA, equivalent to 30,000 or so T cell genomes. Genomic DNA from unsorted PBMC was sequenced over ten immunoSEQ deep assay plates. The purified libraries were quantified using a Qubit 3.0 fluorometer, sized with a Bioanalyzer 2100, and then quantified again using the KAPA Library Quantification kit. A separate single-read 150-cycle Illumina NextSeq 550 flow cell was used to sequence each immunoSEQ 96-well plate. In the source study's methods: Because the immunoSEQ output held only junctional sequences and lacked quality scores, the filtering could not match the filtering applied to full-length reads. To assign V/J genes and CDR3, sequences were annotated using PyIR, a Python wrapper for IgBLAST v1.9, with IMGT germline references. Reads with weak V/J assignments (E-value above 1e-6), missing CDR3, stop codons, out-of-frame junctions, or ambiguous translated residues were removed. A V3J clonotype was defined by an identical inferred V gene, J gene, and CDR3 amino acid sequence. To compute the percentage overlap between repertoires, the number of shared unique clonotypes was divided by the size of the smaller repertoire. Three approaches were used to assess repertoire richness: RTK rarefaction, the Chao1 estimator, and Recon v2.1 estimates of unobserved clonotypes. TCRdb re-hosts the immuneACCESS table, in-frame sequences only. Its copies lack some clones; in the studies checked, an unresolved V gene accounts for under half of them, and the cause for the rest is not known. That table furnishes V, J and clone size, whereas the DNA furnished D and trimming. The sample contains 450,000 to 500,000 clones, roughly 80% of them found a single time. Together, the top ten hold roughly 12% of the sample.

V is reduced by 0 bases and J by 7 bases, leaving a spacing of 19 bases between them. The germline V gene sets CDR1 to LGHNA and CDR2 to YNFKEQ. The CDR3 covers 17 residues, taking in both the cysteine and the phenylalanine. Here the CDR3 DNA is all that survives: 51 bases in frame from base 1. For this clone: This receptor's antigen is unknown. No base qualities exist here, and no much larger clone lies one base off it.

The chain couples TRBV4-2 to TRBJ1-5; tentative D gene TRBD1, with 5 bases matching. Sequencing input: PBMCs. This TCR derives from a woman aged 35 to 49 in good health. Some clones in this sample may be carry-over from other donors' samples. At the DNA level, the sequence is TGTGCCAGCAGCCAAGATCCCCCAGGGCCGTCACGGCAGCCCCAGCATTTT. Translated, this is CASSQDPPGPSRQPQHF.